One T cell receptor beta chain is described in this entry. Losses at the gene ends were 7 bases for V and 2 bases for J; bases not matched to a gene: 9. The germline gives CDR1 MNHNY, CDR2 SVGAGI (reference sequence). This CDR3 comprises 15 residues. This specimen comes from a study of blood T cell repertoires in COVID-19. On the study more broadly: Nucleic acid was either cDNA or gDNA, and it came from T cells, B-cell-depleted T cells, or PBMCs.

Assay: immunoSEQ multiplex PCR; the TCRdb copy retains only in-frame clones and omits some. The sample yields 140,000 to 150,000 clones, just under 85% seen once. The clonotype was recovered from a woman in her forties or fifties with acute COVID-19. Sequencing used PBMCs or T cells enriched from blood (not recorded which). The rearrangement uses TRBV6-6 and TRBJ1-1; 8 bases are shared with TRBD1. The CDR3 DNA is TGTGCCAGCACCAAACCGGACAGGGCCAACACTGAAGCTTTCTTT. This codes for CASTKPDRANTEAFF.